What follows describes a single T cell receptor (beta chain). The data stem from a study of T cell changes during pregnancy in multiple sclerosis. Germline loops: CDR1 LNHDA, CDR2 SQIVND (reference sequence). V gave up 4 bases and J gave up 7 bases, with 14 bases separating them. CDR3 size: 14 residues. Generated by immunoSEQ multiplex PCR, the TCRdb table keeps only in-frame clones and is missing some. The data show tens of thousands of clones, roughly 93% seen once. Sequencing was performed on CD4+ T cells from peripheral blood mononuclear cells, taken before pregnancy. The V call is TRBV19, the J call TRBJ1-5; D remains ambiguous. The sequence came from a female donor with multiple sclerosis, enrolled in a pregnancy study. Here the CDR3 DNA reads TGTGCCAGTAGTAACGACGGAGACTACCAGCCCCAGCATTTT. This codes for CASSNDGDYQPQHF.